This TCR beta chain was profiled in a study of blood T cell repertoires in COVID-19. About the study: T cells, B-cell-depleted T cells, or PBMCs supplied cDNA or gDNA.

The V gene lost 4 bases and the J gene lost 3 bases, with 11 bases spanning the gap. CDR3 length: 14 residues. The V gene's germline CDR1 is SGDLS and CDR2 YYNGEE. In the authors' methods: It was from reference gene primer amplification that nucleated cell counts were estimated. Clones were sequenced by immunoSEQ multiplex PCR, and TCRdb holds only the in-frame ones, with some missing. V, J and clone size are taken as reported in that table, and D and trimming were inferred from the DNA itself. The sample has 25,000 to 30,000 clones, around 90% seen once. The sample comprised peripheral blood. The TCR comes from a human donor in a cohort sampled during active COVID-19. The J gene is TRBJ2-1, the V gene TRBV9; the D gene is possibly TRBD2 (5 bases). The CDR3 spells CASSQEAGYNEQFF. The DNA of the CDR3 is TGTGCCAGCAGCCAAGAGGCGGGCTACAATGAGCAGTTCTTC. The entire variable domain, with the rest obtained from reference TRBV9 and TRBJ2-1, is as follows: DSGVTQTPKHLITATGQRVTLRCSPRSGDLSVYWYQQSLDQGLQFLIQYYNGEERAKGNILERFSAQQFPDLHSELNLSSLELGDSALYFCASSQEAGYNEQFFGPGTRLTVL.